This TCR beta chain is drawn from a study of vaccination and CD4 T cells after COVID-19. Overall study findings and caveats: In convalescent patients, 304 of 307 vaccine-specific clones were spike mono-reactive.

The CDR3 is 12 amino acids. The germline CDR1 and CDR2 sequences are SNHLY and FYNNEI. The ends were cut back, 7 bases at V and 5 bases at J, with 8 bases in the middle. Notes on this clonotype: What it recognizes is unknown.

Treatment meaning: roughly 11-day PBMC culture with coronavirus spike peptide pools or control peptides (ViraFEST assay). Cultured CD4+ T cell DNA underwent sequencing with the Oncomine TCR Beta short-read assay. From the PCR reads, TCRdb called clonotypes with MiXCR, one entry per CDR3 protein. The profile shows roughly 20,000 distinct CDR3 sequences, about 44% of them singletons. Sequenced material: CD4+ T cells from blood, cultured in vitro. This chain uses TRBV2 with TRBJ1-4; D is perhaps TRBD1 (5 bases). This TCR was recovered from a human donor who had recovered from COVID-19. DNA of the CDR3: TGTGCCAGCACCAGGGTGAATGAAAAACTGTTTTTT. This gives the protein CASTRVNEKLFF.